This entry features one T cell receptor beta chain sequence. The protocol was immunoSEQ multiplex PCR, while the TCRdb copy is restricted to in-frame clones and leaves out a portion. The sample carries about 95,000 clones, 81% recorded once. The data are from a study of blood T cell repertoires in COVID-19. Study details: PBMCs, B-cell-depleted T cells, or T cells provided the cDNA or gDNA that made up the material.

The V end was cut by 6 bases, the J end by 5 bases, with 19 bases between. The CDR3 runs to 15 residues. Germline loops: CDR1 LNHDA, CDR2 SQIVND (reference sequence). Material: peripheral blood. This rearrangement joins TRBV19 to TRBJ2-5; no clear D. This sequence originates from a man older than 75 with active or convalescent COVID-19. The CDR3 bases are TGTGCCAGTAGCCCTCTCGACATCTCTGGGGAGACCCAGTACTTC. This codes for CASSPLDISGETQYF. The full variable domain, rest sourced from reference TRBV19 and TRBJ2-5, is DGGITQSPKYLFRKEGQNVTLSCEQNLNHDAMYWYRQDPGQGLRLIYYSQIVNDFQKGDIAEGYSVSREKKESFPLTVTSAQKNPTAFYLCASSPLDISGETQYFGPGTRLLVL.